The 27 T cell receptor beta chains reported below all come from one sample, sequenced in a study of cytomegalovirus exposure and HLA in healthy donors (dated by TCRdb to the late 2010s). Library prep was done by the immunoSEQ multiplex PCR assay. A mixture of 60 forward primers for TCR Vbeta segments and 13 reverse primers for TCR Jbeta segments was used in the multiplex PCR. As stored in TCRdb, this immuneACCESS dataset retains in-frame rearrangements with V and J assigned. A fraction of the clones does not appear; measured against another copy, unresolved V genes explain less than half of the discrepancy, and the remainder lacks a known reason. The sample records about 150,000 clones, 80% of which are singletons. Of the sample, 5.6% is held by the ten largest clones. The sample comprised PBMCs. The receptors were gathered from a woman in her forties in good health and CMV-seropositive.

The V call is TRBV6-4, the J call TRBJ2-2, with 10 bases that match TRBD2. The V gene end was trimmed by 8 bases and the J gene end by 0 bases; junction bases not matched to a gene: 9. CDR3 length: 17 residues. Germline V gene sequence: CDR1 MRHNA, CDR2 SNTAGT. As DNA, the CDR3 is TGTGCCAGCGGGAGACTAGCGGGTTCCGCGAACACCGGGGAGCTGTTTTTT. This codes for CASGRLAGSANTGELFF.

The V gene is TRBV4-1, the J gene TRBJ2-5, with 9 bases matching TRBD2. After removal of 0 bases from V and 5 bases from J, the junction contained 10 bases not matched to a gene. The germline gives CDR1 MGHRA, CDR2 YSYEKL. This CDR3 is 17 amino acids long. The CDR3 DNA sequence: TGCGCCAGCAGCCAAGATCCCGTGGCGGGAGGGAGGGAGACCCAGTACTTC. Its protein is CASSQDPVAGGRETQYF.

V gene TRBV5-1 combines with J gene TRBJ2-3; possible D gene TRBD2, 6 bases. The CDR3 length is 16 residues. Germline CDR1 is SGHRS and CDR2 is YFSETQ. V was trimmed by 2 bases and J by 0 bases, leaving 13 bases between them. The CDR3 is CASSFEVAVSTDTQYF. The CDR3 DNA follows: TGCGCCAGCAGCTTTGAAGTAGCGGTTAGCACAGATACGCAGTATTTT.

This clone has more than one count but fewer than ten. The CDR3: CASSLGASQPQHF. The CDR3 nucleotides read TGCGCCAGCAGCTTGGGAGCTTCTCAGCCCCAGCATTTT. The chain is built from TRBV5-1 and TRBJ1-5, with D uncertain. The CDR3 contains 13 residues. In germline, CDR1 is SGHRS, CDR2 YFSETQ. Trimming took 0 bases from V and 6 from J, leaving 7 bases between them.

The V call is TRBV7-6, the J call TRBJ2-3, with TRBD2 matching 15 bases. The germline V gene encodes CDR1 SGHVS and CDR2 FNYEAQ. Trimming took 5 bases from V and 5 from J; bases not matched to a gene: 5. The CDR3 runs to 16 residues. The CDR3 DNA sequence: TGTGCCAGCAGCGGACTAGCGGGAGGGTCAAAAGATACGCAGTATTTT. It codes for CASSGLAGGSKDTQYF.

This clone is labeled medium-sized. The same CDR3 arises from other DNA sequences in this sample as well. The chain has TRBV29-1 and TRBJ2-7; 7 nucleotides agree with TRBD1. This CDR3 is built from 12 residues. The germline gives CDR1 SQVTM, CDR2 ANQGSEA. V dropped 7 bases and J dropped 0; count of bases not matched to a gene: 3. The CDR3 coding sequence is TGCAGCGCACAGGGGAGCTCCTACGAGCAGTACTTC. Amino acid sequence: CSAQGSSYEQYF.

The V and J genes are TRBV9 and TRBJ1-4, with D hard to call. CDR1 is SGDLS, CDR2 YYNGEE, per germline. Trimming shortened V by 0 bases and J by 7 bases, and 10 bases separated the two germline ends. The CDR3 runs to 14 residues. The CDR3 loop reads CASSVDGYSEKLFF. The CDR3 coding sequence is TGTGCCAGCAGCGTAGATGGGTACAGTGAAAAACTGTTTTTT. The entire variable domain, with the rest obtained from reference TRBV9 and TRBJ1-4, is as follows: DSGVTQTPKHLITATGQRVTLRCSPRSGDLSVYWYQQSLDQGLQFLIQYYNGEERAKGNILERFSAQQFPDLHSELNLSSLELGDSALYFCASSVDGYSEKLFFGSGTQLSVL.

The chain is built from TRBV7-9 and TRBJ2-7, with D possibly being TRBD2 (6 bases). The CDR3 is 17 residues long. The germline V and J ends were trimmed by 0 bases and 3 bases, with 18 bases remaining between them. The germline V gene encodes CDR1 SEHNR and CDR2 FQNEAQ (reference sequence). The CDR3 reads CASSLALTGQGGYEQYF. In DNA form, the CDR3 reads TGTGCCAGCAGCTTAGCGCTAACGGGGCAGGGAGGCTACGAGCAGTACTTC. Together with reference TRBV7-9 and TRBJ2-7, the CDR3 gives the full variable domain: DTGVSQNPRHKITKRGQNVTFRCDPISEHNRLYWYRQTLGQGPEFLTYFQNEAQLEKSRLLSDRFSAERPKGSFSTLEIQRTEQGDSAMYLCASSLALTGQGGYEQYFGPGTRLTVT.

The CDR3 nucleotides are TGTGCCAGCAGCCAAGAACGGGACAGGGCCCTTGGATACGAGCAGTACTTC. Amino acids: CASSQERDRALGYEQYF. The genes are TRBV4-2 and TRBJ2-7, with TRBD1 identical over 9 bases. The germline V gene encodes CDR1 LGHNA and CDR2 YNFKEQ. After removal of 0 bases from V and 4 bases from J, the junction contained 10 bases not matched to a gene. The CDR3 totals 17 residues.

The chain links TRBV4-1 to TRBJ2-7; TRBD2 agrees at 11 bases. The CDR3 totals 17 residues. Germline V gene sequence: CDR1 MGHRA, CDR2 YSYEKL. With 0 bases clipped from V and 8 bases from J, the junction kept 12 bases outside the gene matches. CDR3 DNA sequence: TGCGCCAGCAGCCAAGAGGGGGGGGCTAGCGGGAGGAGACAGCAGTACTTC. Protein product: CASSQEGGASGRRQQYF.

The rearrangement joins TRBV6-5 to TRBJ2-6; 8 bases align to TRBD1. The V gene end was trimmed by 2 bases and the J gene end by 5 bases; junction bases not matched to a gene: 5. CDR3 length: 16 residues. Germline V gene lookup returns CDR1 MNHEY and CDR2 SVGAGI. CDR3 nucleotide sequence: TGTGCCAGCAGTTACGTCCAGGGGGCTAGGGCCAACGTCCTGACTTTC. This encodes CASSYVQGARANVLTF.

Here the CDR3 DNA reads TGTGCCAGCAGCTTATTGTCGAGCGGGAGACCCTACGAGCAGTACTTC. It codes for CASSLLSSGRPYEQYF. V gene TRBV7-9 combines with J gene TRBJ2-7; 8 bases agree with TRBD2. The germline V gene has CDR1 SEHNR and CDR2 FQNEAQ (reference sequence). V was pared by 2 bases and J by 2 bases, with 8 bases of the junction left unmatched. The CDR3 is 16 amino acids. The whole variable domain, remainder taken from reference TRBV7-9 and TRBJ2-7, is DTGVSQNPRHKITKRGQNVTFRCDPISEHNRLYWYRQTLGQGPEFLTYFQNEAQLEKSRLLSDRFSAERPKGSFSTLEIQRTEQGDSAMYLCASSLLSSGRPYEQYFGPGTRLTVT.

The CDR3 nucleotides are TGCGCCAGCAGCTGGACCCCTAGCGGGAGCTCCTACAATGAGCAGTTCTTC. Translating it yields CASSWTPSGSSYNEQFF. The rearrangement joins TRBV5-1 to TRBJ2-1, with TRBD2 matching 10 bases. J gave up 0 bases and V 3 bases, and 6 bases lay outside the gene matches. Germline-derived CDR1 and CDR2 are SGHRS and YFSETQ. CDR3 length: 17 amino acids. Complete variable domain (other parts from reference TRBV5-1 and TRBJ2-1): KAGVTQTPRYLIKTRGQQVTLSCSPISGHRSVSWYQQTPGQGLQFLFEYFSETQRNKGNFPGRFSGRQFSNSRSEMNVSTLELGDSALYLCASSWTPSGSSYNEQFFGPGTRLTVL.

J is TRBJ1-5 and V is TRBV19; D is possibly TRBD1 (6 bases). Germline V gene data show CDR1 as LNHDA and CDR2 as SQIVND (reference sequence). Deletions cut 6 bases from V and 2 bases from J, with 17 bases between. This CDR3 region has 16 residues. The CDR3 region is CASRPGGRGGNQPQHF. DNA for the CDR3: TGTGCCAGTAGGCCCGGCGGCAGGGGAGGCAATCAGCCCCAGCATTTT.

The chain carries TRBV19 and TRBJ2-6; TRBD1 matches at 10 bases. Per the germline V gene, CDR1 is LNHDA and CDR2 is SQIVND (reference sequence). This CDR3 is 18 amino acids long. Trimming took 7 bases from V and 0 from J; bases not matched to a gene: 9. CDR3 DNA sequence: TGTGCCAGTACCGGGACAGGGGAATTAGCCTCTGGGGCCAACGTCCTGACTTTC. This sequence encodes CASTGTGELASGANVLTF. The variable domain in full, completed from reference TRBV19 and TRBJ2-6, reads DGGITQSPKYLFRKEGQNVTLSCEQNLNHDAMYWYRQDPGQGLRLIYYSQIVNDFQKGDIAEGYSVSREKKESFPLTVTSAQKNPTAFYLCASTGTGELASGANVLTFGAGSRLTVL.

The V call is TRBV18, the J call TRBJ1-4; D not certain. Trimming took off 1 base at V and 2 bases at J, with 11 bases between the two ends. This CDR3 spans 16 amino acids. The germline gives CDR1 KGHSH, CDR2 LQKENI. CDR3 nucleotides: TGTGCCAGCTCACCACAGGCAGCGATCACTAATGAAAAACTGTTTTTT. Residues: CASSPQAAITNEKLFF.

The J gene is TRBJ1-1, the V gene TRBV6-1, with 7 bases identical to TRBD1. Germline CDR1 MNHNS, CDR2 SASEGT. The CDR3 runs to 11 residues. V was clipped by 8 bases and J by 6 bases; unmatched bases: 3. The CDR3 DNA reads TGTGCCAGCCACAGGGGCGCTGAAGCTTTCTTT. Protein sequence: CASHRGAEAFF.

V and J are TRBV5-8 and TRBJ2-1, with 9 bases fitting TRBD2. Germline V lookup: CDR1 SGHTS, CDR2 YDEGEE. This CDR3 has 17 amino acids. Losses at the gene ends were 4 bases for V and 4 bases for J; bases not matched to a gene: 12. CDR3 region: CASSRGTSPSSYNEQFF. In DNA form, the CDR3 reads TGTGCCAGCAGCCGGGGGACTAGCCCAAGTAGTTACAATGAGCAGTTCTTC.

The chain has TRBV19 and TRBJ2-7, with TRBD2 matching 9 bases. Germline trimming cut 5 bases from V and 6 bases from J; bases unmatched to any gene: 8. CDR1 and CDR2 (germline): LNHDA, SQIVND (reference sequence). The CDR3 is 14 amino acids. This CDR3 is CASSLTGTSIEQYF. CDR3 coding DNA: TGTGCCAGTAGTTTAACCGGGACTAGCATCGAGCAGTACTTC.

The table lists this clone with a few counts. V usage is TRBV18 and J usage is TRBJ1-4; 8 bases match TRBD1. The CDR3 length is 16 residues. Losses at the gene ends were 10 bases for V and 0 bases for J; bases not matched to a gene: 10. CDR1 and CDR2 (germline): KGHSH, LQKENI. The CDR3, as DNA: TGTGCCACCACCAGTGGACAGGGCGCAACTAATGAAAAACTGTTTTTT. Residues: CATTSGQGATNEKLFF. The entire variable domain, with the rest obtained from reference TRBV18 and TRBJ1-4, is as follows: NAGVMQNPRHLVRRRGQEARLRCSPMKGHSHVYWYRQLPEEGLKFMVYLQKENIIDESGMPKERFSAEFPKEGPSILRIQQVVRGDSAAYFCATTSGQGATNEKLFFGSGTQLSVL.

The J gene is TRBJ2-2, the V gene TRBV27, with 13 bases lining up with TRBD2. After removal of 6 bases from V and 1 base from J, the junction contained 5 bases not matched to a gene. This CDR3 has 17 residues. Germline values: CDR1 MNHEY, CDR2 SMNVEV (reference sequence). The CDR3 protein is CASREGLAGQNTGELFF. The CDR3 nucleotides are TGTGCCAGCAGGGAGGGACTAGCGGGACAGAACACCGGGGAGCTGTTTTTT.

This rearrangement joins TRBV27 to TRBJ2-7, with 10 positions matching TRBD2. Germline values: CDR1 MNHEY, CDR2 SMNVEV (reference sequence). V shed 0 bases, J shed 0 bases, and the junction held 8 bases outside the gene matches. The CDR3 is 18 amino acids. The CDR3 region has the DNA TGTGCCAGCAGTTTATCTAGGGCTAGCGGGAGTATCTCCTACGAGCAGTACTTC. Its translation is CASSLSRASGSISYEQYF.

The CDR3 loop reads CASSPTGAGTEAFF. The CDR3 DNA reads as TGTGCCAGCAGCCCAACAGGGGCAGGGACTGAAGCTTTCTTT. The rearrangement links TRBV7-9 to TRBJ1-1; 7 positions match TRBD1. Unmatched junction bases numbered 8, after V lost 5 bases and J lost 5 bases. Germline CDR1 is SEHNR and CDR2 is FQNEAQ (reference sequence). CDR3 size: 14 residues.

The V call is TRBV4-1, the J call TRBJ2-4; TRBD2 might be the D (6 bases). Trimming removed 4 bases at V and 3 bases at J, with 10 bases between. The germline V gene encodes CDR1 MGHRA and CDR2 YSYEKL. The CDR3 contains 14 residues. CDR3 DNA: TGCGCCAGCAGCCTATCGGAGGGCAAAAACATTCAGTACTTC. Its protein is CASSLSEGKNIQYF.

The chain has TRBV5-6 and TRBJ1-2, with D unresolved. This CDR3 comprises 13 residues. Germline CDR1 and CDR2: SGHDT and YYEEEE. Trimming shortened V by 3 bases and J by 8 bases, and 14 bases separated the two germline ends. CDR3 nucleotide sequence: TGTGCCAGCAGCTATATAGACCGGGAGGGCTACACCTTC. It translates to CASSYIDREGYTF.

The chain employs TRBV18 and TRBJ1-4; tentative D call: TRBD1 (5 bases). The V gene's germline CDR1 is KGHSH and CDR2 LQKENI. V shed 2 bases and J shed 12 bases, with 28 bases lying between them. This CDR3 has 18 amino acids. The CDR3 here is CASSPSTRQTPLKSELFF. The CDR3 bases are TGTGCCAGCTCACCAAGTACCCGACAGACCCCGTTGAAGTCAGAACTGTTTTTT.

V gene TRBV9 combines with J gene TRBJ2-7; tentatively, D is TRBD2 (6 bases). This CDR3 is built from 14 residues. The V gene's germline CDR1 is SGDLS and CDR2 YYNGEE. V was cut by 3 bases and J by 7 bases, with 17 bases left in between. This chain's CDR3 is CASSADGTFREQYF. The CDR3 bases are TGTGCCAGCAGCGCCGACGGGACTTTCAGGGAGCAGTACTTC.